The T cell receptor (beta chain) under discussion was sequenced for a study of persistence of HIV-infected CD4 T cells. In the study overall: A median of about eight years of suppressive ART preceded sampling. Study findings and constraints: Compared with CD3/CD28-stimulated cells, CMV- and Gag-responding cells showed lower TCRbeta richness.

About this clone itself: Antigen: not known.

There are 16 residues in the CDR3. Per germline, CDR1 SGHTA and CDR2 FQGNSA. V was pared by 5 bases and J by 2 bases, with 9 bases of the junction left unmatched. The immunoSEQ assay was version 4, run in survey mode. Genomic DNA was diluted to around 10 ng/uL, up to 1 ug per sample. The protocol was immunoSEQ multiplex PCR, while the TCRdb copy is restricted to in-frame clones and leaves out a portion. The table includes tens of thousands of clones, about 80% detected once. An overlapping HIV-1 Gag peptide pool stimulated these cells at approximately 1 ug/peptide/mL. CD40L/CD69 double-negative CD45RO-high memory CD4+ T cells were collected. CD8+ T cells were removed from PBMCs prior to stimulation.

This material consisted of CD4+ T cells sorted from PBMCs after roughly 18-hour stimulation, taken from a patient who received antiretroviral therapy. The J gene is TRBJ2-1, the V gene TRBV7-2, with 7 bases lining up with TRBD2. This TCR was recovered from an adult man with HIV who was CMV-seropositive. As DNA, the CDR3 is TGTGCCAGCAGCCAAATCCTAGCGGCTGCCTACAATGAGCAGTTCTTC. This codes for CASSQILAAAYNEQFF. The entire variable domain, with the rest obtained from reference TRBV7-2 and TRBJ2-1, is as follows: GAGVSQSPSNKVTEKGKDVELRCDPISGHTALYWYRQSLGQGLEFLIYFQGNSAPDKSGLPSDRFSAERTGGSVSTLTIQRTQQEDSAVYLCASSQILAAAYNEQFFGPGTRLTVL.